A selection of T cell receptor beta chains follows, all from one sample in a study of early T cells in non-severe SARS-CoV-2 infection. From the 5' RACE reads, TCRdb called clonotypes with MiXCR, one entry per CDR3 protein. The profile shows tens of thousands of distinct CDR3 sequences, about 11% of them singletons. Source: whole blood, taken at baseline. These receptors were taken from an adult who was a healthcare worker with PCR-confirmed SARS-CoV-2 infection or an uninfected control (not recorded which). Both conserved end residues are part of each CDR3. The D gene is left open where the match is weak. Not every row has a clone size; where given, it reads once, few, many or a size class.

d_call,cdr3_length,clone_size,v_call,j_call,cdr3_aa,cdr3_nt
TRBD1,14,-,TRBV7-2,TRBJ1-1,CASSPDRVDQEAFF,TGTGCCAGCAGCCCGGACAGGGTAGATCAGGAAGCTTTCTTT
-,17,many,TRBV20-1,TRBJ1-5,CSARDSQAAGLNQPQHF,TGCAGTGCTAGAGATTCGCAGGCCGCGGGGCTTAATCAGCCCCAGCATTTT
-,16,-,TRBV11-2,TRBJ2-3,CASSLDQGGHTDTQYF,TGTGCCAGCAGCTTAGATCAGGGCGGTCACACAGATACGCAGTATTTT
-,14,many,TRBV6-5,TRBJ2-6,CASSFNSGANVLTF,TGTGCCAGCAGTTTCAACTCTGGGGCCAACGTCCTGACTTTC
-,12,few,TRBV29-1,TRBJ1-1,CSTATGYTEAFF,TGCAGCACTGCCACAGGTTACACTGAAGCTTTCTTT
-,13,-,TRBV5-1,TRBJ1-1,CASSRAGGTEAFF,TGCGCCAGCAGCCGGGCCGGGGGCACTGAAGCTTTCTTT
TRBD2,16,-,TRBV7-9,TRBJ2-5,CASSPLAGGSIQTQYF,TGTGCCAGCAGCCCATTAGCGGGGGGGTCAATACAGACCCAGTACTTC
-,14,few,TRBV7-2,TRBJ1-2,CASSLSPGNYGYTF,TGTGCCAGCAGCTTATCCCCGGGTAACTATGGCTACACCTTC
-,11,many,TRBV7-2,TRBJ2-1,CASSLFNEQFF,TGTGCCAGCAGCTTATTCAATGAGCAGTTCTTC
-,14,few,TRBV7-3,TRBJ1-6,CASSLLGVNSPLHF,TGTGCCAGCAGCTTACTCGGGGTTAATTCACCCCTCCACTTT
-,14,few,TRBV11-2,TRBJ2-1,CASSLGTASNEQFF,TGTGCCAGCAGCTTAGGAACGGCCAGTAATGAGCAGTTCTTC
TRBD1,18,few,TRBV18,TRBJ1-5,CASSLTGTGGYSNQPQHF,TGTGCCAGCTCCCTGACCGGGACAGGGGGCTATAGCAATCAGCCCCAGCATTTT
-,14,medium-sized,TRBV6-4,TRBJ2-3,CASSDRGSTDTQYF,TGTGCCAGCAGTGACCGGGGCTCCACAGATACGCAGTATTTT
-,12,-,TRBV20-1,TRBJ2-3,CSANHRTDTQYF,TGCAGTGCTAACCACCGCACAGATACGCAGTATTTT
TRBD1,13,-,TRBV20-1,TRBJ1-1,CSVRRGRNTEAFF,TGCAGTGTTCGCAGGGGGAGGAACACTGAAGCTTTCTTT
-,12,-,TRBV6-6,TRBJ1-5,CASSAPNQPQHF,TGTGCCAGCAGTGCCCCCAATCAGCCCCAGCATTTT
TRBD1,12,few,TRBV10-3,TRBJ1-2,CAISGTGGGYTF,TGTGCCATCAGTGGGACAGGGGGAGGCTACACCTTC
-,15,many,TRBV7-8,TRBJ2-7,CASSPRSWQGKEQYF,TGTGCCAGCAGCCCAAGGTCTTGGCAGGGGAAAGAGCAGTACTTC
-,14,-,TRBV6-5,TRBJ2-5,CASSYSSYQETQYF,TGTGCCAGCAGTTACTCGAGTTACCAAGAGACCCAGTACTTC
-,16,-,TRBV7-2,TRBJ1-2,CASSLGATASGYGYTF,TGTGCCAGCAGCTTAGGGGCCACGGCTTCGGGCTATGGCTACACCTTC
-,14,many,TRBV3-1,TRBJ1-1,CASSSFEGRTEAFF,TGTGCCAGCTCTTCCTTCGAGGGGCGCACTGAAGCTTTCTTT
-,15,few,TRBV5-1,TRBJ2-5,CASSLDTPYQETQYF,TGCGCCAGCAGCTTGGACACGCCGTACCAAGAGACCCAGTACTTC
-,15,-,TRBV4-3,TRBJ2-7,CASSDRTDGIYEQYF,TGCGCCAGCAGTGACCGGACGGACGGAATCTACGAGCAGTACTTC
TRBD1,15,many,TRBV29-1,TRBJ2-2,CSVNTGTGATGELFF,TGCAGCGTGAATACCGGGACAGGGGCCACCGGGGAGCTGTTTTTT
-,17,few,TRBV7-9,TRBJ2-5,CASSLEGVRPGEETQYF,TGTGCCAGCAGCTTGGAGGGGGTACGTCCTGGGGAAGAGACCCAGTACTTC
-,15,few,TRBV12-3/TRBV12-4,TRBJ2-6,CASRVTGYGANVLTF,TGTGCCAGCAGAGTTACAGGGTATGGGGCCAACGTCCTGACTTTC
TRBD2,15,few,TRBV11-2,TRBJ2-1,CASSLLSGGRGEQFF,TGTGCCAGCAGCCTACTAAGCGGGGGGCGCGGTGAGCAGTTCTTC
-,13,-,TRBV7-9,TRBJ1-5,CASSSLGGQPQHF,TGTGCCAGCAGCTCCCTGGGGGGTCAGCCCCAGCATTTT
TRBD2,16,few,TRBV6-6,TRBJ2-3,CASSPPRASGADTQYF,TGTGCCAGCAGCCCACCGCGGGCGAGCGGGGCCGATACGCAGTATTTT
-,15,-,TRBV10-3,TRBJ1-3,CAISAGPSSGNTIYF,TGTGCCATCAGTGCTGGACCCTCCTCTGGAAACACCATATATTTT
TRBD2,16,-,TRBV20-1,TRBJ2-5,CSAQPPSGGTQETQYF,TGCAGTGCCCAACCTCCAAGCGGGGGCACCCAAGAGACCCAGTACTTC